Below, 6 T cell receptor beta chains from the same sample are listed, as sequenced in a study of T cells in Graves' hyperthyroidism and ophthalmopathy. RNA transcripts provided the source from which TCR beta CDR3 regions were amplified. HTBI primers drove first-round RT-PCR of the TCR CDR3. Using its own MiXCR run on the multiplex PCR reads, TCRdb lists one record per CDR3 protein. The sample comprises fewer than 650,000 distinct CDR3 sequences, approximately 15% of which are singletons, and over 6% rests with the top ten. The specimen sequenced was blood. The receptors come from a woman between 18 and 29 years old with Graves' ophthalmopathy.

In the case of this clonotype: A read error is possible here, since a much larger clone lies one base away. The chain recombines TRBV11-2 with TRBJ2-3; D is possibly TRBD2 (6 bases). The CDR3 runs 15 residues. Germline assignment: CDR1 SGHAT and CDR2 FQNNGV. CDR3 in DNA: TGTGCCGGCAGTCCCGGTTGGGGGAGGCCAGATACGCAGTATTTT. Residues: CAGSPGWGRPDTQYF.

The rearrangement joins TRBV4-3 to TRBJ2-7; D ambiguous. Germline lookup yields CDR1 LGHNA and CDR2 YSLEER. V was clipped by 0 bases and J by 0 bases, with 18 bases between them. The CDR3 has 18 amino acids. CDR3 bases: TGCGCCAGCAGCCAAGATTTGTATGTGAGTAAACGCTCCTACGAGCAGTACTTC. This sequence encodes CASSQDLYVSKRSYEQYF.

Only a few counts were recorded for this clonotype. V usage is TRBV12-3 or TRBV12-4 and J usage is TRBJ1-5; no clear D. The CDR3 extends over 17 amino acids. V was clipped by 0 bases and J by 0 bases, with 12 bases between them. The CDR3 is CASSLALGSYSNQPQHF. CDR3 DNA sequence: TGTGCCAGCAGTTTAGCGCTCGGAAGCTATAGCAATCAGCCCCAGCATTTT.

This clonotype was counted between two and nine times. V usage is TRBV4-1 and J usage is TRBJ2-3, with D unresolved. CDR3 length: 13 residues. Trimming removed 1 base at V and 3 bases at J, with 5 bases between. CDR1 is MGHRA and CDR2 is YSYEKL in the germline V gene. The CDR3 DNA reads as TGCGCCAGCAGCCAAGTCCTTACAGATACGCAGTATTTT. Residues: CASSQVLTDTQYF.

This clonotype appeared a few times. CDR3 sequence reads: CASSSAVAYNEQFF. The CDR3 DNA is TGTGCCAGCAGTTCAGCGGTCGCCTACAATGAGCAGTTCTTC. V usage is TRBV6-2 or TRBV6-3 and J usage is TRBJ2-1; tentatively, D is TRBD2 (5 bases). Germline lookup yields CDR1 MNHEY and CDR2 SVGEGT. There are 14 residues in the CDR3. The ends were cut back, 4 bases at V and 2 bases at J, with 9 bases in the middle.

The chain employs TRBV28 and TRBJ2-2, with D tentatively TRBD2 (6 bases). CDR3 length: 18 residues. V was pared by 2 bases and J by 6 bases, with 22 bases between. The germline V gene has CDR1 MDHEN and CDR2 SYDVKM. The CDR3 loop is CASSLGARRGIPSGELFF. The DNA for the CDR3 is TGTGCCAGCAGTTTAGGCGCCCGACGCGGGATTCCCTCCGGGGAGCTGTTTTTT.